The clone carrying this T cell receptor (beta chain) was observed a few times. These data belong to a study of identical twins. The CDR3 has 16 amino acids. Template switching introduced a universal primer site, and the cDNA bore unique molecular identifiers. TCRdb re-called the 5' RACE reads with MiXCR, one entry per CDR3 protein. The sample lists more than 1.5 million distinct CDR3 sequences, 25% to 35% occurring once. The chain joins TRBV21-1 to TRBJ2-4. TRBV21-1 is annotated as a pseudogene. The sequenced sample was cord blood. The TCR sequence derives from a newborn girl in good health. The CDR3 nucleotides read TGTGCCAGCAGCAAAGCGAAGGGGCAGACCAAAAACATTCAGTACTTC. The encoded protein is CASSKAKGQTKNIQYF.